These 24 T cell receptor beta chains came from one sample sequenced in a study of blood T cell repertoires in COVID-19. Produced via immunoSEQ multiplex PCR; TCRdb's table is partial and in-frame only. This sample has about 370,000 clones, with around 87% found just once. The sample was peripheral blood. These receptors all come from a man aged 18 to 30 with active or convalescent COVID-19.

The J gene is TRBJ2-7, the V gene TRBV7-9, with 10 nucleotides matching TRBD1. The length of the CDR3 is 14 residues. Germline assignment: CDR1 SEHNR and CDR2 FQNEAQ (reference sequence). V dropped 6 bases and J dropped 2; count of bases not matched to a gene: 4. The CDR3 DNA reads as TGTGCCAGCAGGGGACAGGGGCGTCCCTACGAGCAGTACTTC. Translation gives CASRGQGRPYEQYF.

CDR3 amino acids: CASSLVGTGDYEQYF. CDR3 nucleotides: TGTGCCAGCAGCTTAGTCGGAACGGGGGACTACGAGCAGTACTTC. The genes are TRBV13 and TRBJ2-7; tentatively, D is TRBD2 (6 bases). Germline CDR1 and CDR2: PRHDT and FYEKMQ (reference sequence). The CDR3 totals 15 residues. V was pared by 1 base and J by 3 bases, with 13 bases between.

The chain couples TRBV6-4 to TRBJ2-3; TRBD2 agrees at 8 bases. The junction had 3 bases not matched to a gene; V was cut back by 3 bases and J by 4 bases. There are 14 residues in the CDR3. From germline, CDR1 is MRHNA and CDR2 SNTAGT. CDR3 sequence reads: CASSEAGGADTQYF. CDR3 DNA: TGTGCCAGCAGTGAGGCGGGAGGCGCAGATACGCAGTATTTT.

This clone is a singleton in its sample. The rearrangement links TRBV2 to TRBJ2-7; TRBD2 agrees at 12 bases. CDR1 and CDR2 (germline): SNHLY, FYNNEI. CDR3 length: 12 residues. V shed 11 bases and J 4 bases; nucleotides not matched to a gene: 3. CDR3 protein: CAGGLAGYEQYF. The DNA of the CDR3 is TGTGCCGGAGGACTAGCGGGATACGAGCAGTACTTC.

The chain combines TRBV27 with TRBJ2-1, with D uncertain. The CDR3 length is 14 residues. Germline V lookup: CDR1 MNHEY, CDR2 SMNVEV (reference sequence). The V gene lost 3 bases and the J gene lost 7 bases, with 13 bases spanning the gap. CDR3 nucleotide sequence: TGTGCCAGCAGTTTGAGTAAGCGAGGTAATGAGCAGTTCTTC. It codes for CASSLSKRGNEQFF.

The V gene is TRBV18, the J gene TRBJ2-1; a weak D match, TRBD2 (6 bases). The CDR3 is made up of 15 amino acids. The V and J ends lost 3 bases and 6 bases respectively, with 15 bases between them. Germline loops: CDR1 KGHSH, CDR2 LQKENI. The CDR3 DNA follows: TGTGCCAGCTCACCCGGGACTTTTCGTATCAATGAGCAGTTCTTC. Translation: CASSPGTFRINEQFF. The whole variable domain, remainder taken from reference TRBV18 and TRBJ2-1, is NAGVMQNPRHLVRRRGQEARLRCSPMKGHSHVYWYRQLPEEGLKFMVYLQKENIIDESGMPKERFSAEFPKEGPSILRIQQVVRGDSAAYFCASSPGTFRINEQFFGPGTRLTVL.

The V gene is TRBV2, the J gene TRBJ2-5; 10 nucleotides agree with TRBD2. The CDR3 contains 14 residues. Losses at the gene ends were 6 bases for V and 5 bases for J; bases not matched to a gene: 6. From germline, CDR1 is SNHLY and CDR2 FYNNEI. CDR3 in amino acids: CASRLAGARETQYF. In nucleotides, the CDR3 is TGTGCCAGCAGGCTAGCGGGAGCCCGCGAGACCCAGTACTTC.

V usage is TRBV4-1 and J usage is TRBJ1-3; D remains ambiguous. Germline loops: CDR1 MGHRA, CDR2 YSYEKL. Trimming removed 0 bases at V and 0 bases at J, with 9 bases between. The CDR3 sequence is 16 residues long. The CDR3 sequence is CASSQEHPGSGNTIYF. The CDR3 DNA follows: TGCGCCAGCAGCCAAGAGCACCCGGGCTCTGGAAACACCATATATTTT.

The chain joins TRBV21-1 to TRBJ2-1; the D call in the table, TRBD2, was not verified against the DNA. TRBV21-1 has pseudogene status. The CDR3 spans 15 residues. CDR3 residues: CASSSRREKDNEQFF. Here the CDR3 DNA reads TGTGCCAGCAGCAGTCGTCGGGAGAAAGACAATGAGCAGTTCTTC.

For the CDR3, the DNA is TGTGCCACACAGGGTAACACTGAAGCTTTCTTT. Residues: CATQGNTEAFF. The chain employs TRBV2 and TRBJ1-1, with D perhaps matching TRBD1 (6 bases). The V end lost 10 bases, the J end lost 2 bases, and 8 bases lay between the germline ends. Germline V gene data show CDR1 as SNHLY and CDR2 as FYNNEI. The CDR3 spans 11 residues.

CDR3 loop: CASSPGAGGYEQYF. CDR3 sequence (DNA): TGTGCCAGCAGTCCTGGGGCAGGGGGCTACGAGCAGTACTTC. The chain is built from TRBV2 and TRBJ2-7; 7 nucleotides match TRBD1. The length of the CDR3 is 14 residues. Unmatched junction bases numbered 7, after V lost 5 bases and J lost 3 bases. Germline-derived CDR1 and CDR2 are SNHLY and FYNNEI.

The chain carries TRBV27 and TRBJ1-2; 10 bases are a match to TRBD1. Per the germline V gene, CDR1 is MNHEY and CDR2 is SMNVEV (reference sequence). The CDR3 consists of 12 residues. V was pared by 7 bases and J by 7 bases, with 3 bases of the junction left unmatched. The CDR3 protein is CASKGTGAGYTF. CDR3 in DNA: TGTGCCAGCAAAGGGACAGGGGCTGGCTACACCTTC.

This clone is medium-sized in the sample. This sequence joins TRBV6-4 and TRBJ1-6; 12 bases align to TRBD1. With 0 bases clipped from V and 9 bases from J, the junction kept 0 bases outside the gene matches. CDR1 and CDR2 from the germline V gene are MRHNA and SNTAGT. The CDR3 consists of 15 residues. The DNA of the CDR3 is TGTGCCAGCAGTGACTCGGGACAGGGGGCTTCACCCCTCCACTTT. Translation: CASSDSGQGASPLHF.

The chain recombines TRBV18 with TRBJ1-2; D ambiguous. This CDR3 contains 14 residues. Germline V gene sequence: CDR1 KGHSH, CDR2 LQKENI. Trimming took 3 bases from V and 6 from J, leaving 14 bases between them. DNA of the CDR3: TGTGCCAGCTCACCTCCCGGGTACGGGGATGGCTACACCTTC. Protein product: CASSPPGYGDGYTF.

The J gene is TRBJ2-7, the V gene TRBV29-1, with a tentative D call TRBD2 (5 bases). Germline V gene data show CDR1 as SQVTM and CDR2 as ANQGSEA. The CDR3 loop spans 14 amino acids. Trimming pared 3 bases from V and 6 bases from J, leaving 18 bases between. The CDR3 sequence is CSVDSVRERGEQYF. In nucleotides, the CDR3 is TGCAGCGTTGATTCCGTGAGGGAACGGGGCGAGCAGTACTTC.

J is TRBJ1-1 and V is TRBV15; D not certain. The CDR3 covers 14 residues. V lost 1 base to trimming and J lost 1 base, with 7 bases between them. Germline CDR1 is LNHNV and CDR2 is YYDKDF (reference sequence). In nucleotides, the CDR3 is TGTGCCACCAGCAGAGTAGTTGGGAACACTGAAGCTTTCTTT. Translated, it gives CATSRVVGNTEAFF.

J is TRBJ1-5 and V is TRBV2; no definite D call. V gave up 2 bases and J gave up 5 bases, with 7 bases separating them. The CDR3 extends over 13 amino acids. The V gene's germline CDR1 is SNHLY and CDR2 FYNNEI. CDR3 in DNA: TGTGCCAGCAGTGAAAGAGGTTATCAGCCCCAGCATTTT. It specifies CASSERGYQPQHF.

This clone was seen more than once but under ten times. The chain has TRBV6-2 or TRBV6-3 and TRBJ2-1, with D unclear. This CDR3 spans 19 amino acids. The germline V gene has CDR1 MNHEY and CDR2 SVGEGT. The V and J ends lost 0 bases and 0 bases respectively, with 18 bases between them. CDR3 protein: CASSYSPSDFISSYNEQFF. DNA of the CDR3: TGTGCCAGCAGTTACTCGCCCTCCGACTTCATCAGCTCCTACAATGAGCAGTTCTTC.

The chain couples TRBV3-1 (or the pseudogene TRBV3-2) to TRBJ1-2, with unresolved D. Looked up from germline, CDR1 is LGHDT and CDR2 is YNNKEL (reference sequence). This CDR3 is built from 13 residues. Trimming removed 4 bases from V and 4 bases from J, with 10 bases in between. Here the CDR3 reads CASSRTEGYGYTF. CDR3 bases: TGTGCCAGCAGCCGGACCGAGGGCTATGGCTACACCTTC.

J is TRBJ2-3 and V is TRBV5-6; 15 nucleotides match TRBD2. The junction had 3 bases not matched to a gene; V was cut back by 4 bases and J by 0 bases. In germline, CDR1 is SGHDT, CDR2 YYEEEE. CDR3 length equals 17 residues. CDR3 region: CASSRGLAGGSTDTQYF. The CDR3 DNA reads TGTGCCAGCAGCAGGGGACTAGCGGGGGGTAGCACAGATACGCAGTATTTT.

Remarks on this clone: One end of the junction does not line up with germline, which may come from a read error. CDR3 sequence reads: CASSEQGQSSGANVLTF. The CDR3 nucleotides are TGTGCCAGCAGTGAACAGGGACAGAGCTCTGGGGCCAACGTGCTGACTTTC. This chain joins TRBV2 and TRBJ2-6; TRBD1 matches at 7 bases. Germline V lookup: CDR1 SNHLY, CDR2 FYNNEI. The CDR3 contains 17 residues.

The chain employs TRBV11-2 and TRBJ2-7, with D possibly TRBD1 on 5 matching bases. Per the germline V gene, CDR1 is SGHAT and CDR2 is FQNNGV. The length of the CDR3 is 12 residues. With 5 bases removed from V and 3 bases from J, the gap between germline ends came to 8 bases. CDR3 region: CASSPQGYEQYF. CDR3 DNA: TGTGCCAGCAGCCCCCAGGGCTACGAGCAGTACTTC. Looking up the rest from reference TRBV11-2 and TRBJ2-7 gives the full variable domain: EAGVAQSPRYKIIEKRQSVAFWCNPISGHATLYWYQQILGQGPKLLIQFQNNGVVDDSQLPKDRFSAERLKGVDSTLKIQPAKLEDSAVYLCASSPQGYEQYFGPGTRLTVT.

The chain couples TRBV28 to TRBJ2-7; 9 bases map to TRBD1. The CDR3 is 15 residues long. The junction had 10 bases not matched to a gene; V was cut back by 3 bases and J by 7 bases. From germline, CDR1 is MDHEN and CDR2 SYDVKM. The CDR3 reads CASSFAKQGAREQYF. In DNA, the CDR3 is TGTGCCAGCAGTTTCGCCAAACAGGGGGCACGGGAGCAGTACTTC. The full variable domain, its missing parts supplied by reference TRBV28 and TRBJ2-7, is DVKVTQSSRYLVKRTGEKVFLECVQDMDHENMFWYRQDPGLGLRLIYFSYDVKMKEKGDIPEGYSVSREKKERFSLILESASTNQTSMYLCASSFAKQGAREQYFGPGTRLTVT.

This clone was seen many times. The CDR3 loop reads CASRPAGQSYEQYF. The CDR3 coding sequence is TGTGCCAGCAGGCCGGCAGGACAATCCTACGAGCAGTACTTC. The chain combines TRBV7-2 with TRBJ2-7, with TRBD1 as a possible D gene (5 bases). The CDR3 runs 14 residues. Germline V gene lookup returns CDR1 SGHTA and CDR2 FQGNSA. V was clipped by 6 bases and J by 1 base, with 13 bases between them. Drawing the rest from reference TRBV7-2 and TRBJ2-7, the complete variable domain is GAGVSQSPSNKVTEKGKDVELRCDPISGHTALYWYRQSLGQGLEFLIYFQGNSAPDKSGLPSDRFSAERTGGSVSTLTIQRTQQEDSAVYLCASRPAGQSYEQYFGPGTRLTVT.